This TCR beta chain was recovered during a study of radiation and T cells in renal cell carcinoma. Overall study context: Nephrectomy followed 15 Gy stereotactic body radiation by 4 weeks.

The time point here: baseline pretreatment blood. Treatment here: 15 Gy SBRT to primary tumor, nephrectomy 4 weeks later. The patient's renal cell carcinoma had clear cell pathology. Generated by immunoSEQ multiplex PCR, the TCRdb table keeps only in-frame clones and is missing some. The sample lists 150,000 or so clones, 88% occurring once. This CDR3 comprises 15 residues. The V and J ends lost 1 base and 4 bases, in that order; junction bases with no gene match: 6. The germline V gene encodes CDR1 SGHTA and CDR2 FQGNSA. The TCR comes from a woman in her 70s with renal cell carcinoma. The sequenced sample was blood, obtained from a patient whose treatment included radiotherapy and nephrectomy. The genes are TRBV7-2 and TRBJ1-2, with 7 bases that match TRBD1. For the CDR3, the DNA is TGTGCCAGCAGCTTAGAACCAGACAGGGCCTATGGCTACACCTTC. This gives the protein CASSLEPDRAYGYTF.